The 13 T cell receptor beta chains reported below all come from one sample, sequenced in a study of blood T cell repertoires in COVID-19. The method was immunoSEQ multiplex PCR; TCRdb's version includes in-frame clones alone and lacks a portion of them. The sample shows 200,000 to 250,000 clones, roughly four fifths of them seen only once. The sample was peripheral blood. These receptors all stem from a young woman with acute or convalescent COVID-19.

The chain recombines TRBV28 with TRBJ1-5, with D perhaps matching TRBD1 (5 bases). The germline gives CDR1 MDHEN, CDR2 SYDVKM. V dropped 6 bases and J dropped 1 base, with 13 bases sitting between them. The CDR3 is made up of 15 amino acids. CDR3 amino acids: CASSRTGLSNQPQHF. The CDR3 DNA is TGTGCCAGCAGCCGAACAGGTCTCAGCAATCAGCCCCAGCATTTT.

This chain joins TRBV2 and TRBJ2-3; 11 nucleotides line up with TRBD2. With V trimmed by 6 bases and J by 6 bases, 11 bases remained unmatched. Germline-derived CDR1 and CDR2 are SNHLY and FYNNEI. CDR3 length equals 16 residues. CDR3 in amino acids: CASSIAGGRTIDTQYF. As DNA, the CDR3 is TGTGCCAGCAGCATAGCGGGAGGGAGGACAATCGATACGCAGTATTTT.

The CDR3 coding sequence is TGTGCCAGCAGCTTTCAACAGGGGGCGGTTGGAAACACCATATATTTT. This codes for CASSFQQGAVGNTIYF. V and J are TRBV7-2 and TRBJ1-3, with 9 bases aligning to TRBD1. The length of the CDR3 is 16 residues. Germline CDR1 and CDR2: SGHTA and FQGNSA. After removal of 3 bases from V and 3 bases from J, the junction contained 6 bases not matched to a gene.

The rearrangement uses TRBV7-8 and TRBJ1-4; 9 bases agree with TRBD1. V gave up 2 bases and J gave up 5 bases; unmatched junction bases: 6. The CDR3 extends over 16 amino acids. Looked up from germline, CDR1 is SGHVS and CDR2 is FQNEAQ. CDR3 region: CASSLTNRGLNEKLFF. In DNA form, the CDR3 reads TGTGCCAGCAGCTTAACCAACAGGGGGCTGAATGAAAAACTGTTTTTT.

The sample holds a few counts of this clone. The V call is TRBV24-1, the J call TRBJ1-1; D might be TRBD1 (5 bases). The germline gives CDR1 KGHDR, CDR2 SFDVKD. The CDR3 extends over 15 amino acids. The V gene lost 7 bases and the J gene lost 4 bases, with 18 bases spanning the gap. The CDR3 coding sequence is TGTGCCACCAGAGGTGCAGGGTCCGGGCCCACTGAAGCTTTCTTT. Its translation: CATRGAGSGPTEAFF.

In this sample, this clone turned up a few times. V is TRBV5-4 and J is TRBJ2-2, with a possible D match to TRBD1 (5 bases). Germline assignment: CDR1 SGHNT and CDR2 YYREEE (reference sequence). CDR3 length: 15 amino acids. The V gene lost 2 bases and the J gene lost 1 base, with 9 bases spanning the gap. This CDR3 reads CASSFRQGNTGELFF. The CDR3 DNA is TGTGCCAGCAGCTTTCGGCAGGGGAACACCGGGGAGCTGTTTTTT.

V usage is TRBV11-2 and J usage is TRBJ2-7, with 7 bases aligning to TRBD2. This CDR3 contains 14 residues. Germline V gives CDR1 SGHAT, CDR2 FQNNGV. The ends lost 5 bases at V and 3 bases at J; junction bases unmatched: 7. In DNA, the CDR3 is TGTGCCAGCAGCCGGGGCGGGAGTTTCTACGAGCAGTACTTC. Its protein product is CASSRGGSFYEQYF.

The CDR3 sequence is CASSRQAQETQYF. The CDR3 DNA follows: TGCGCCAGCAGTAGGCAGGCCCAAGAGACCCAGTACTTC. The chain links TRBV10-1 to TRBJ2-5; D not resolved. CDR1 and CDR2 (germline): WNHNN, SYGVQD (reference sequence). V was pared by 5 bases and J by 1 base, with 8 bases between. The CDR3 is made up of 13 amino acids.

The V call is TRBV5-5, the J call TRBJ2-7; TRBD1 is a possible D gene (6 bases). Germline assignment: CDR1 SGHKS and CDR2 YYEKEE (reference sequence). The CDR3 is 15 amino acids. With 0 bases removed from V and 4 bases from J, the gap between germline ends came to 14 bases. Here the CDR3 reads CASSLGPGQNYEQYF. CDR3 nucleotides: TGTGCCAGCAGCTTGGGGCCCGGACAGAATTACGAGCAGTACTTC.

V usage is TRBV14 and J usage is TRBJ2-1, with 16 bases that match TRBD2. The germline gives CDR1 SGHDN, CDR2 FVKESK. The CDR3 has 15 residues. V lost 8 bases, J lost 8 bases, and 6 bases stayed unmatched. This chain's CDR3 is CASRLGTSGRDEQFF. DNA for the CDR3: TGTGCCAGCCGACTCGGGACTAGCGGGAGGGATGAGCAGTTCTTC.

V gene TRBV19 combines with J gene TRBJ1-2; perhaps TRBD1 as D (5 bases). Germline V gene lookup returns CDR1 LNHDA and CDR2 SQIVND (reference sequence). The CDR3 consists of 13 residues. V lost 3 bases, J lost 7 bases, and 12 bases lay in between. The CDR3 reads CASSIAGRSGYTF. The CDR3 nucleotides read TGTGCCAGTAGTATCGCGGGACGGTCTGGCTACACCTTC. Variable domain in full (rest from reference TRBV19 and TRBJ1-2): DGGITQSPKYLFRKEGQNVTLSCEQNLNHDAMYWYRQDPGQGLRLIYYSQIVNDFQKGDIAEGYSVSREKKESFPLTVTSAQKNPTAFYLCASSIAGRSGYTFGSGTRLTVV.

The chain couples TRBV18 to TRBJ2-1; no firm D call. V was shortened by 1 base and J by 8 bases, with 9 bases between the two germline ends. From germline, CDR1 is KGHSH and CDR2 LQKENI. CDR3 length: 13 amino acids. The CDR3 bases are TGTGCCAGCTCACCACGAACAGTACATGAGCAGTTCTTC. Translating gives CASSPRTVHEQFF.

This chain uses TRBV24-1 with TRBJ2-1; tentatively, D is TRBD2 (5 bases). The V gene lost 0 bases and the J gene lost 0 bases, with 8 bases spanning the gap. Germline-derived CDR1 and CDR2 are KGHDR and SFDVKD. The length of the CDR3 is 16 residues. CDR3: CATSDLMGSSYNEQFF. The CDR3 region has the DNA TGTGCCACCAGTGATTTGATGGGGAGCTCCTACAATGAGCAGTTCTTC.